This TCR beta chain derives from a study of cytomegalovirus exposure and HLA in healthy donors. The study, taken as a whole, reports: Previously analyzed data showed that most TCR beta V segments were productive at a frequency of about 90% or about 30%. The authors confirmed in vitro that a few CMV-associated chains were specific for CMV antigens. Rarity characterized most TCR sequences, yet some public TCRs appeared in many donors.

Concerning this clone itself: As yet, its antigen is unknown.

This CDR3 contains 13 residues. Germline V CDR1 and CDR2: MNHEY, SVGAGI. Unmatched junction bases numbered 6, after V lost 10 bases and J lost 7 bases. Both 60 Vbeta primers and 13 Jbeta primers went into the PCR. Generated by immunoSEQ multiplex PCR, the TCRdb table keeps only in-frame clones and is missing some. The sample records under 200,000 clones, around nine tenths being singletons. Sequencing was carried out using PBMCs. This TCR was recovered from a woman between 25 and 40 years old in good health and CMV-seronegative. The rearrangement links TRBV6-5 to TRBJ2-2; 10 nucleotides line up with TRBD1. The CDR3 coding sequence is TGTGCCACTCGGGACAGGGGATTCGGGGAGCTGTTTTTT. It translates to CATRDRGFGELFF.